This TCR beta chain appears in the sequencing data of a study of T cell repertoires in cytomegalovirus infection. A remark on this clonotype: Its antigen is unknown.

TCRdb reprocessed the reads with MiXCR, giving one entry per CDR3 protein. The table lists about 280,000 distinct CDR3 sequences, about 20% of them singletons. Germline V gene lookup returns CDR1 SEHNR and CDR2 FQNEAQ (reference sequence). This CDR3 spans 14 amino acids. The junction had 8 bases not matched to a gene; V was cut back by 5 bases and J by 4 bases. The chain combines TRBV7-9 with TRBJ2-7; 7 positions agree with TRBD1. This TCR was recovered from a human donor in good health (CMV status not recorded). Some clones in this sample may be carry-over from other donors' samples. The sequencing here drew on cultured PBMCs, taken from culture after CMV antigen stimulation. The CDR3 region has the DNA TGTGCCAGCAGCCCGCAAGGGACAGTTTACGAGCAGTACTTC. Encoded protein: CASSPQGTVYEQYF. Full variable domain (remainder filled in from reference TRBV7-9 and TRBJ2-7): DTGVSQNPRHKITKRGQNVTFRCDPISEHNRLYWYRQTLGQGPEFLTYFQNEAQLEKSRLLSDRFSAERPKGSFSTLEIQRTEQGDSAMYLCASSPQGTVYEQYFGPGTRLTVT.